This TCR beta chain was identified in a study of response to subunit inactivated influenza vaccine. As for this clonotype: Antigen specificity is unknown. A much larger clone is a single base away; this may be a read error.

Each CDR3 protein gets one entry after TCRdb re-called the RT-PCR reads with MiXCR. In the table there are 400,000 to 650,000 distinct CDR3 sequences, approximately 7.7% of which are singletons. General study points: Authors suggested seasonal influenza vaccinations each recruit few new T cells.

Sequenced material: PBMCs from blood, taken roughly 24 months after vaccination. This TCR was recovered from a man between 45 and 75 years old who received an inactivated influenza vaccine.

The CDR3 loop is CASSFLDTKEQYF. The CDR3 coding sequence is TGTGCCAGCAGCTTTTTGGACACGAAGGAGCAGTACTTC. The J gene is TRBJ2-7, the V gene TRBV5-6; D is perhaps TRBD1 (5 bases). Germline CDR1 SGHDT, CDR2 YYEEEE. The CDR3 loop spans 13 amino acids. V lost 2 bases to trimming and J lost 7 bases, with 13 bases between them.